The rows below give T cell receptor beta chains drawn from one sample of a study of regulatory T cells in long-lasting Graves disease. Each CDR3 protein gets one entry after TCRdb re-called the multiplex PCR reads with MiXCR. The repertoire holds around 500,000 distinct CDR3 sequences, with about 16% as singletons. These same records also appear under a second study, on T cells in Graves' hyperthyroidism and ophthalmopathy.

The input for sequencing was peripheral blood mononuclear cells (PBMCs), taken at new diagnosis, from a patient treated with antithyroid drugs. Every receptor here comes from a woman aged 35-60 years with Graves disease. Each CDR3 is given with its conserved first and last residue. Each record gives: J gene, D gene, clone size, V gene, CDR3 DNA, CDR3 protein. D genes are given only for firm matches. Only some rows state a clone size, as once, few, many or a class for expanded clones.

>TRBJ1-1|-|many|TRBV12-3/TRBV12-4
TGTGCCAGCAGTTTTTCTCCTGTGGGCACTGAAGCTTTCTTT
CASSFSPVGTEAFF
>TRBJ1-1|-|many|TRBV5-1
TGCGCCAGCAGCTTGGATTCAGCCTACACTGAAGCTTTCTTT
CASSLDSAYTEAFF
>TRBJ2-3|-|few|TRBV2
TGTGCCAGCAGTGAGGGACAACCCACAGATACGCAGTATTTT
CASSEGQPTDTQYF
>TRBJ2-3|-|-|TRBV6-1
TGTGCCAGCAGTCTCCTTCGCGCAGATACGCAGTATTTT
CASSLLRADTQYF
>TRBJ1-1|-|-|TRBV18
TGTGCCAGCTCACCACCCGACGGAAAACAAACTGAAGCTTTCTTT
CASSPPDGKQTEAFF
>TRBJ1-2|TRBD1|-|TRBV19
TGTGCCAGTAGTATCAAGACAGGGGGCATCTACTATGGCTACACCTTC
CASSIKTGGIYYGYTF
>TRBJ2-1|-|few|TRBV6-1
TGTGCCAGCAGTGAAGCCTTCGGGGGATACGAGCAGTTCTTC
CASSEAFGGYEQFF
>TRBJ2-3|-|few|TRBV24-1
TGTGCCACCAGTGATCGAGTAGACAACGGACCGACCTCAGATACGCAGTATTTT
CATSDRVDNGPTSDTQYF
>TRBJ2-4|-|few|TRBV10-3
TGTGCCCCGGGTTACATTCAGTACTTC
CAPGYIQYF
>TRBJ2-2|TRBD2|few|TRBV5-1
TGCGCCAGCAGCGTGACTAGCGGTGAATCCACCGGGGAGCTGTTTTTT
CASSVTSGESTGELFF
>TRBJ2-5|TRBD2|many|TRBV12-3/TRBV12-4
TGTGCCAGCAGATCAGACAGCGGGGCCACTCAAGAGACCCAGTACTTC
CASRSDSGATQETQYF
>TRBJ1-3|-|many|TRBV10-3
TGTGCCATCCAGGGAGATCTCGACTCTGGAAACACCATATATTTT
CAIQGDLDSGNTIYF
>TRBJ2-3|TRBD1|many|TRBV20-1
TGCAGTGCAGAGACAGGGCCACCAGATACGCAGTATTTT
CSAETGPPDTQYF
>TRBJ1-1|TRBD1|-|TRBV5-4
TGTGCCAGCAGCCCCAGACAGGGTTGGGGCACTGAAGCTTTCTTT
CASSPRQGWGTEAFF
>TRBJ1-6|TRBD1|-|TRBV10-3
TGTGCCATCAGGGGACAGGGGGGAAATTCACCCCTCCACTTT
CAIRGQGGNSPLHF
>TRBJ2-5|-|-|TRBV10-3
TGTGCCACCGGAGGCTACCAAGAGACCCAGTACTTC
CATGGYQETQYF
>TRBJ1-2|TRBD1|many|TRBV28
TGTGCCAGCAGCCCTACAGGGGATAATGGCTACACCTTC
CASSPTGDNGYTF
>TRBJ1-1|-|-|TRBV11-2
TGTGCCAGCAGCCCCCTAAGATTCGGGACTGAAGCTTTCTTT
CASSPLRFGTEAFF
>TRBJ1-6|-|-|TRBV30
TGTGCCTGGAATTCCCAGCTGCTTAATTCACCCCTCCACTTT
CAWNSQLLNSPLHF
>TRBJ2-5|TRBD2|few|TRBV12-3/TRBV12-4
TGTGCCAGCACCTGGGGTAGCGGGGCGAGGGAGACCCAGTACTTC
CASTWGSGARETQYF
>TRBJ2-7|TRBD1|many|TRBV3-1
TGTGCCAGCAGCTTAGGGACAGGGAGCTCCTACGAGCAGTACTTC
CASSLGTGSSYEQYF
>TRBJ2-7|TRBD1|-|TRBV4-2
TGTGCCAGCAGCCAAGCGACAGGGATCCCCCACGAGCAGTACTTC
CASSQATGIPHEQYF
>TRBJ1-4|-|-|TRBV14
TGTGCCAGCAGCCAAGAGTACGCAGGTTCAAATGAAAAACTGTTTTTT
CASSQEYAGSNEKLFF
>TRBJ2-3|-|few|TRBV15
TGTGCCACCAGCCCCCACCTGGGGGGCGCAGATACGCAGTATTTT
CATSPHLGGADTQYF
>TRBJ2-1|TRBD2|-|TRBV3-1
TGTGCCAGCAGCGCGAGCGGGGGGAACTACAATGAGCAGTTCTTC
CASSASGGNYNEQFF
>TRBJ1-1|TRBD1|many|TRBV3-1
TGTGCCAGCAGCCGTTCAGGGGGGCGGGCTGAAGCTTTCTTT
CASSRSGGRAEAFF
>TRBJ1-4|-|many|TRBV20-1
TGCAGTGCTAGAGACGCCGAGGGTAATGAAAAACTGTTTTTT
CSARDAEGNEKLFF
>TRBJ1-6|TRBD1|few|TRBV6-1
TGTGCCAGCAAGAGCGGACAGGGGCGCTCACCCCTCCACTTT
CASKSGQGRSPLHF
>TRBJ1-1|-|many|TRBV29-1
TGCAGCGTCCTAAAACAGGTGGGGACTGAAGCTTTCTTT
CSVLKQVGTEAFF
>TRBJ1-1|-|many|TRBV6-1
TGTGCCAGCAGTGAAGCCCAAGGCGGAGCCAGGGGTGCTTTCTTT
CASSEAQGGARGAFF
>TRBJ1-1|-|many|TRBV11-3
TGTGCCAGCAGCCATAGATGGGGAACTAGCCGTAGTAACACTGAAGCTTTCTTT
CASSHRWGTSRSNTEAFF